These 23 T cell receptor beta chains share one sample of origin, sequenced in a study (dated by TCRdb to 2013 to 2016). Libraries were made using 5' RACE. The instrument was an Illumina MiSeq. TCRdb cleaned the public reads at Q25 with fastp, built clones with MiXCR and kept in-frame beta chains. One record per CDR3 amino acid sequence lists the most common genes and DNA. The sample has 34,000 or so distinct CDR3 sequences on record, 25% to 30% of them singletons. Clones ranked in the top ten supply approximately 2.2% of the sample. Cells that were CD4+CD25+CD127-/low were isolated as Tregs. Sequencing input: tumor-infiltrating Tregs sorted from the breast tumor. The receptors shown here come from a female donor with breast cancer.

Comments on this clonotype: A read error may produce the germline difference seen at one junction end. The V gene is TRBV20-1, the J gene TRBJ2-1; no reliable D call. Per germline, CDR1 DFQATT and CDR2 SNEGSKA (reference sequence). The CDR3 has 13 amino acids. The chain's CDR3 is CSARGDAYNGQFF. DNA of the CDR3: TGCAGTGCTAGAGGAGATGCCTACAATGGGCAGTTCTTC.

Ten or more counts support this clonotype. The V call is TRBV12-3 or TRBV12-4, the J call TRBJ2-3; TRBD2 matches 8 bases. The CDR3 is made up of 14 amino acids. V was clipped by 6 bases and J by 5 bases; unmatched bases: 7. The CDR3 coding sequence is TGTGCCAGCAGACCCAGCGGGAGTAAAGATACGCAGTATTTT. Translation gives CASRPSGSKDTQYF.

As concerns this clonotype: Being one base from a much bigger clone, this may be a read error. This CDR3 fails to terminate in the conserved phenylalanine or tryptophan, so it likely reflects a read error. The limits of the CDR3 on the DNA are not certain, so only TCRdb's listed CDR3 is given. The V call is TRBV7-9, the J call TRBJ2-3; the table's D gene call, TRBD2, was not cross checked with the DNA. The germline V gene has CDR1 SEHNR and CDR2 FQNEAQ (reference sequence). The CDR3 length is 13 residues, termini included. CDR3 region: CASSLATTSVGYS.

The chain combines TRBV14 with TRBJ2-1; a possible D gene is TRBD2 (6 bases). Germline V gives CDR1 SGHDN, CDR2 FVKESK. This CDR3 region has 15 residues. The V and J ends lost 1 base and 9 bases respectively, with 16 bases between them. CDR3 sequence reads: CASSQVLAELGEQFF. Written as DNA, the CDR3 is TGTGCCAGCAGCCAAGTGTTAGCGGAGCTTGGTGAGCAGTTCTTC.

This chain connects TRBV3-1 to TRBJ2-7; 7 bases align to TRBD1. The germline CDR1 and CDR2 sequences are LGHDT and YNNKEL (reference sequence). The CDR3 has 14 amino acids. The ends lost 3 bases at V and 3 bases at J; junction bases unmatched: 5. This chain's CDR3 is CASSHAQGHYEQYF. CDR3 bases: TGTGCCAGCAGCCACGCACAGGGGCACTACGAGCAGTACTTC.

The chain carries TRBV12-3 or TRBV12-4 and TRBJ1-2; D perhaps matches TRBD1 (5 bases). The CDR3 consists of 14 residues. V was shortened by 4 bases and J by 8 bases, with 17 bases between the two germline ends. The CDR3 protein is CASSSGWGSRGYTF. In DNA form, the CDR3 reads TGTGCCAGCAGTTCCGGTTGGGGGAGTCGAGGCTACACCTTC.

This chain joins TRBV10-3 and TRBJ1-1; D is undetermined. Trimming shortened V by 6 bases and J by 2 bases, and 13 bases separated the two germline ends. This CDR3 is built from 14 residues. The germline gives CDR1 ENHRY, CDR2 SYGVKD. Written as DNA, the CDR3 is TGTGCCATCAGGTCATGGAATCCTAACACTGAAGCTTTCTTT. Translating it yields CAIRSWNPNTEAFF.

This clonotype was detected ten times or more. The chain carries TRBV3-1 and TRBJ2-2; D uncertain. The V gene's germline CDR1 is LGHDT and CDR2 YNNKEL (reference sequence). V was clipped by 1 base and J by 1 base, with 10 bases between them. This CDR3 contains 16 residues. This CDR3 reads CASSQGDLVNTGELFF. DNA for the CDR3: TGTGCCAGCAGCCAAGGCGACCTCGTGAACACCGGGGAGCTGTTTTTT.

The sample holds many counts of this clonotype. The chain uses TRBV6-1 and TRBJ2-5; D ambiguous. The CDR3 runs 15 residues. The V gene's germline CDR1 is MNHNS and CDR2 SASEGT. Trimming pared 6 bases from V and 0 bases from J, leaving 14 bases between. The DNA of the CDR3 is TGTGCCAGCAGCTTAAAATACCTTTACCAAGAGACCCAGTACTTC. Translated, it gives CASSLKYLYQETQYF.

About this clonotype: Given a much more abundant clone one base away, this may be a read error. The chain recombines TRBV12-3 or TRBV12-4 with TRBJ2-3; D unclear. This CDR3 has 12 amino acids. The V end was cut by 8 bases, the J end by 7 bases, with 13 bases between. CDR3 sequence: CASCQTRHTQYF. In nucleotides, the CDR3 is TGTGCCAGCTGCCAAACGCGCCATACGCAGTATTTT.

This sequence joins TRBV3-1 and TRBJ2-1; weak D call: TRBD2 (5 bases). V lost 0 bases and J 0 bases, leaving 6 bases between the germline ends. The CDR3 runs 15 residues. Per germline, CDR1 LGHDT and CDR2 YNNKEL (reference sequence). CDR3 amino acids: CASSQDGSSYNEQFF. The CDR3 DNA sequence: TGTGCCAGCAGCCAAGATGGGAGCTCCTACAATGAGCAGTTCTTC.

Ten or more counts support this clonotype. This rearrangement joins TRBV20-1 to TRBJ1-4, with TRBD1 identical over 8 bases. Germline V gene data show CDR1 as DFQATT and CDR2 as SNEGSKA (reference sequence). Trimming took 5 bases from V and 7 from J; bases not matched to a gene: 6. There are 13 residues in the CDR3. CDR3 sequence reads: CSAGRGRGEKLFF. CDR3 coding DNA: TGCAGTGCTGGCAGGGGGCGCGGTGAAAAACTGTTTTTT.

Remarks on this clonotype: The CDR3 does not end in the conserved phenylalanine or tryptophan, so this is likely a read error. This chain connects TRBV24-1 to TRBJ2-1; 14 nucleotides agree with TRBD2. Germline CDR1 reads KGHDR; CDR2 reads SFDVKD. V dropped 3 bases and J dropped 10; count of bases not matched to a gene: 7. The CDR3 consists of 16 residues. The CDR3 DNA is TGTGCCACCAGTGATGGGACTAGCGGGAGTACTTGGGAGCAGTTCTCC. Its protein is CATSDGTSGSTWEQFS.

The CDR3 sequence is CASSQSSYEQYF. DNA for the CDR3: TGTGCCAGCAGCCAGAGCTCCTACGAGCAGTACTTC. V gene TRBV7-2 combines with J gene TRBJ2-7; no firm D call. Between the trimmed V and J ends, which lost 5 bases and 0 bases, there was a span of 5 bases. Germline V lookup: CDR1 SGHTA, CDR2 FQGNSA. This CDR3 has 12 amino acids. Drawing the rest from reference TRBV7-2 and TRBJ2-7, the complete variable domain is GAGVSQSPSNKVTEKGKDVELRCDPISGHTALYWYRQSLGQGLEFLIYFQGNSAPDKSGLPSDRFSAERTGGSVSTLTIQRTQQEDSAVYLCASSQSSYEQYFGPGTRLTVT.

Concerning this clonotype itself: No conserved phenylalanine or tryptophan is present at the end of the CDR3, so a read error is the likely explanation. This rearrangement joins TRBV5-1 to TRBJ2-1; possibly TRBD1 for D (6 bases). Looked up from germline, CDR1 is SGHRS and CDR2 is YFSETQ. V lost 5 bases to trimming and J lost 7 bases, with 13 bases between them. This CDR3 contains 13 residues. CDR3 loop: CASRLGRGNEQFL. CDR3 nucleotides: TGCGCCAGCAGACTAGGCAGGGGAAATGAGCAGTTCCTC.

This clonotype was found many times. The V call is TRBV9, the J call TRBJ1-1, with 8 bases that match TRBD1. Germline values: CDR1 SGDLS, CDR2 YYNGEE. Losses at the gene ends were 4 bases for V and 1 base for J; bases not matched to a gene: 15. The CDR3 length is 18 residues. CDR3 DNA: TGTGCCAGCAGCCCAGCTGGGACAGGACTCTCCAGGAACACTGAAGCTTTCTTT. It specifies CASSPAGTGLSRNTEAFF.

The table lists this clonotype with many counts. The rearrangement joins TRBV24-1 to TRBJ2-2, with D possibly called TRBD1 or TRBD2 (5 bases each). V shed 0 bases and J shed 0 bases, with 7 bases lying between them. This CDR3 comprises 16 residues. Germline assignment: CDR1 KGHDR and CDR2 SFDVKD. The CDR3 sequence is CATSDLRGPNTGELFF. CDR3 bases: TGTGCCACCAGTGATTTGCGGGGACCGAACACCGGGGAGCTGTTTTTT.

This clonotype showed up many times. J is TRBJ2-1 and V is TRBV20-1, with D perhaps matching TRBD2 (6 bases). V shed 6 bases and J shed 1 base, with 13 bases lying between them. Per germline, CDR1 DFQATT and CDR2 SNEGSKA (reference sequence). The CDR3 contains 14 residues. The CDR3 DNA sequence: TGCAGTGCCCCCGCGGGGCGGTCCTACAATGAGCAGTTCTTC. Protein sequence: CSAPAGRSYNEQFF.

The chain uses TRBV11-3 and TRBJ2-1; D unclear. The CDR3 covers 12 residues. Germline V gene data show CDR1 as SGHNT and CDR2 as YENEEA. Trimming removed 5 bases at V and 8 bases at J, with 10 bases between. The CDR3 loop is CASSRASYEQFF. CDR3 nucleotides: TGTGCCAGCAGCCGAGCTTCCTATGAGCAGTTCTTC.

The chain couples TRBV7-3 to TRBJ2-2; 9 bases line up with TRBD2. Germline assignment: CDR1 SGHTA and CDR2 FQGTGA. The ends lost 0 bases at V and 4 bases at J; junction bases unmatched: 6. The CDR3 totals 17 residues. This chain's CDR3 is CASSLTTGLAVTGELFF. In DNA form, the CDR3 reads TGTGCCAGCAGCTTAACGACGGGACTAGCAGTCACCGGGGAGCTGTTTTTT.

CDR3 residues: CASSTGTPFANQPQHF. CDR3 DNA: TGCGCCAGCAGCACCGGGACCCCCTTTGCTAATCAGCCCCAGCATTTT. The chain links TRBV5-1 to TRBJ1-5; D is possibly TRBD1 (5 bases). The V and J ends lost 4 bases and 4 bases respectively, with 18 bases between them. Germline assignment: CDR1 SGHRS and CDR2 YFSETQ. CDR3 size: 16 residues.

This clonotype was seen only a few times. A read error may be the cause here, since a much bigger clone is one base away. This chain connects TRBV4-1 to TRBJ2-3; 12 positions agree with TRBD2. The J segment lost 2 bases and the V segment lost 1 base, leaving 7 bases of the junction unmatched. CDR3 length: 18 residues. Germline V gene sequence: CDR1 MGHRA, CDR2 YSYEKL. This CDR3 reads CASSQGLAGVVLTDTQYF. The CDR3 nucleotides read TGCGCCAGCAGCCAAGGACTAGCGGGAGTAGTGCTCACAGATACGCAGTATTTT.

The chain carries TRBV20-1 and TRBJ1-5; no firm D call. V lost 6 bases, J lost 0 bases, and 15 bases lay in between. The germline CDR1 and CDR2 sequences are DFQATT and SNEGSKA (reference sequence). This CDR3 is 15 amino acids long. CDR3 DNA sequence: TGCAGTGCGGTGCCGGGAGCTTATAGCAATCAGCCCCAGCATTTT. Amino acids: CSAVPGAYSNQPQHF.